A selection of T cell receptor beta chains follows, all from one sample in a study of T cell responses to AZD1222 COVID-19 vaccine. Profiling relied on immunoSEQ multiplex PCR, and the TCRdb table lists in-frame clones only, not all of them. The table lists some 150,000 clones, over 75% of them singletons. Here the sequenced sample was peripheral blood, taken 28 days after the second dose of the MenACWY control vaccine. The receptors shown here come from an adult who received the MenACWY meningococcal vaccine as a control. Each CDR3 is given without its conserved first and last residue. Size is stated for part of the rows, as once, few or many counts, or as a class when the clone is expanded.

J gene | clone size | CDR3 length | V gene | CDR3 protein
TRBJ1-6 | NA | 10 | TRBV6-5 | ASSSGVKHLH
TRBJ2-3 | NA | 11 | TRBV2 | ASSEARQGPGY
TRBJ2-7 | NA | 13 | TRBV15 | ATSRDPGVTYEQY
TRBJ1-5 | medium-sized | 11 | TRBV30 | AWNEDSNQPQH
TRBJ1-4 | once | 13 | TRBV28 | ASSFRSRGNEKLF
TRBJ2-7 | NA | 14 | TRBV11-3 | ASSLAGTVTSYEQY
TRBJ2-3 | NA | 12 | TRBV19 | ASSMTLIPDTQY
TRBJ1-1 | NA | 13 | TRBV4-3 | ASSQDQGANTEAF
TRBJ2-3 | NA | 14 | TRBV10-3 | AISEQGDLLTDTQY
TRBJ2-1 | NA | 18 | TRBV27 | ASSLSSPSGGPSSYNEQF
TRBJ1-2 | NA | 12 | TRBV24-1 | ATSDLDRDYGYT
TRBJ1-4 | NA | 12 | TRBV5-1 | ASSPGGADEKLF
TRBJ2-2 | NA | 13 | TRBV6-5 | ASTTLTGATGELF
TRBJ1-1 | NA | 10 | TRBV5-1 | ASRTGNTEAF
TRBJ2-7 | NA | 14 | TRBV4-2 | ASSLRTGLSSYEQY
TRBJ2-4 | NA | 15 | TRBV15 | ATSRGTSGRADNIQY
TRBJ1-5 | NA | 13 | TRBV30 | AWSVGAGVGQPQH
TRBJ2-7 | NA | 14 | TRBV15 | ATSRERTGSSYEQY
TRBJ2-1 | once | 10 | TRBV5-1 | ASSLLYNEQF
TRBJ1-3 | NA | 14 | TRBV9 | ASSVAPQGVGNTIY
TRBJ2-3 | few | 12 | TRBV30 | AWSVGLAADTQY
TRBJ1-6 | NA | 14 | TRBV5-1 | ASSYSDRGQNSPLH
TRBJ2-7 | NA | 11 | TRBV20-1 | SASPGTDHEQY
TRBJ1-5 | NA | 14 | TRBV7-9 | ASSLLPTGADQPQH
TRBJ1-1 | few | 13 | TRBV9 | ASSVVPGMDTEAF
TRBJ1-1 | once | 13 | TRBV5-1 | ASRVHQGSVTEAF
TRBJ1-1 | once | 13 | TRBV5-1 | ASSWKTGADTEAF
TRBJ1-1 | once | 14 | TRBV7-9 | ASSSRQGVRNTEAF
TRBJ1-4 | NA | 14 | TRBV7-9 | ASSSNREGTNEKLF
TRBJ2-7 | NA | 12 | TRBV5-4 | ASSLEWASGEQY
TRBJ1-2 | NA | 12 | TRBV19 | ASSISQGTYGYT
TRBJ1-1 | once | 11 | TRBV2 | ASSELVNTEAF
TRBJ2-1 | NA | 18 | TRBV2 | ASTRGWRGRGGIPYNEQF
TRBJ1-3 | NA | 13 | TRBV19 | ASSILRGSGNTIY
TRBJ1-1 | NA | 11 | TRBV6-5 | ASSTQGNTEAF
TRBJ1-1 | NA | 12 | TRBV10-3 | AISELGPNTEAF
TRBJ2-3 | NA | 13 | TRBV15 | ATSLSGGVQDTQY
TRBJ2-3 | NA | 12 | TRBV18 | ASSGGSVEDTQY
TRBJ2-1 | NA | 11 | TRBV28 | ASSLLEWDEQF
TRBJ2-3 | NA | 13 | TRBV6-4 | ASSVAGAATDTQY
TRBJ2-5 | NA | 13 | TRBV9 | ASSVGGGPGETQY
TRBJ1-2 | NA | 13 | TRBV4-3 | ASSRTTGADYGYT
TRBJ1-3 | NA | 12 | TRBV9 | ASSPSSSGNTIY
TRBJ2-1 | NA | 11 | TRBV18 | ASSPDEVTPQF
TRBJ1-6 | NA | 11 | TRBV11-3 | ASSTGLRSPLH
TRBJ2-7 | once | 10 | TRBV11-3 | ASSSDSYEQY
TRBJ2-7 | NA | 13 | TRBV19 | ASSIKWGKPYEQY
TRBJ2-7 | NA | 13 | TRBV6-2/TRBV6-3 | ASSSLAGEKSEQY
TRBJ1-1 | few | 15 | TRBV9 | ASSVGSGWAVNTEAF
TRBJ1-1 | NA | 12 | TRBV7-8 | ASSSGTGRWGAF
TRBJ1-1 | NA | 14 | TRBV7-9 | ASSFFTGGVNTEAF
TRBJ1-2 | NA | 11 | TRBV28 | ASSHGGGDGYT
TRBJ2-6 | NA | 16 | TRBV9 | ASSRGGGRGSGANVLT
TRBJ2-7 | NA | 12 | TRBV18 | ASSPRGLIYEQY
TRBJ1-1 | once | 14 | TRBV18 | ASSPTTDLRNTEAF
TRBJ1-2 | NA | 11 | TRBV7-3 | ASSSGQGYGYT
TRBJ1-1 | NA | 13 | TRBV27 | ASSFSPRYGTEAF
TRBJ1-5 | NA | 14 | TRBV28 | ASSLSWVTDGQPQH